This T cell receptor beta chain appears in the sequencing data of a study of identical twins. A universal primer site was incorporated via template switching, and the cDNA contained unique molecular identifiers. TCRdb fed the 5' RACE reads into MiXCR, producing one record per CDR3 protein. This sample has hundreds of thousands of distinct CDR3 sequences, with about 12% found just once. This clonotype was seen more than once but under ten times. Antigen unknown. General study results and limits: Among beta out-of-frame sequences, excess sharing between twins appeared weaker.

The germline V and J ends were trimmed by 1 base and 4 bases, with 13 bases remaining between them. The CDR3 is 15 residues long. In germline, CDR1 is SGHDN, CDR2 FVKESK. These data also formed part of another study, on yellow fever vaccine responses in identical twins.

Sequenced sample: PBMCs. This receptor was taken from a woman between 18 and 29 years old in good health. The chain recombines TRBV14 with TRBJ1-2; D might be TRBD1 (5 bases). CDR3 coding DNA: TGTGCCAGCAGCCAAGTGGGGGGGACCTCCTATGGCTACACCTTC. Translating it yields CASSQVGGTSYGYTF. Filled out from reference TRBV14 and TRBJ1-2, the complete variable domain reads EAGVTQFPSHSVIEKGQTVTLRCDPISGHDNLYWYRRVMGKEIKFLLHFVKESKQDESGMPNNRFLAERTGGTYSTLKVQPAELEDSGVYFCASSQVGGTSYGYTFGSGTRLTVV.